A selection of T cell receptor beta chains follows, all from one sample in a study of T cells in Graves' hyperthyroidism and ophthalmopathy. TCRdb re-derived calls from the multiplex PCR reads in MiXCR, one entry per CDR3 protein. The table has approximately 700,000 distinct CDR3 sequences, approximately 16% seen once. The sequencing sample was made of blood. The receptors come from a man aged 18-30 years with Graves' hyperthyroidism. The conserved cysteine and the conserved F or W are not part of the CDR3 here. The D gene is left open where the match is weak. Not all rows give a size; the values are once, few, many and, for expanded clones, a class.

j_call d_call clone_size v_call cdr3_aa
TRBJ2-5 TRBD1 many TRBV28 ATEDRQQETQY
TRBJ2-7 NA few TRBV3-1 ASSQRFSYEQY
TRBJ2-1 NA NA TRBV24-1 ATSDRLWEQF
TRBJ2-3 NA many TRBV7-9 ASSRRGAVQDTQY
TRBJ1-5 NA many TRBV19 ASSIPGRRGWQPQH
TRBJ2-1 TRBD2 once TRBV6-1 ASSDRGGPYNEQF
TRBJ2-1 TRBD2 NA TRBV20-1 SASGLAGVGEQF
TRBJ1-2 NA NA TRBV4-1 ASSQPTGRRIYGYT
TRBJ2-1 NA many TRBV5-1 ASTPNPGAFPYNEQF
TRBJ1-2 NA NA TRBV24-1 ATQNPGVRANYGYT
TRBJ1-1 NA many TRBV7-8 ASSEEATVKTEAF
TRBJ2-3 NA many TRBV20-1 SAELPLASTDTQY
TRBJ2-7 TRBD1 NA TRBV7-9 ASSFWGDRGLYYEQY
TRBJ1-1 NA many TRBV5-5 ASSFRTANTEAF
TRBJ1-3 NA NA TRBV2 ASSKEGPSSGNTIY
TRBJ1-4 TRBD1 many TRBV28 ASSFSGTGDEKLF
TRBJ2-6 NA many TRBV7-9 ASSPGSGANVLT
TRBJ1-2 NA few TRBV29-1 SVERNTGTLYGYT
TRBJ1-2 NA NA TRBV18 ASSPRGGQDYGYT
TRBJ1-1 NA NA TRBV5-1 ASSFNSYTEAF
TRBJ2-2 NA NA TRBV12-3/TRBV12-4 ASSHRSSGRTGELF
TRBJ2-1 NA many TRBV7-6 ASSWLARSYNEQF
TRBJ2-3 NA NA TRBV12-3/TRBV12-4 ASSFLANTDTQY
TRBJ2-2 NA NA TRBV5-1 ASSLSVAVPGELF
TRBJ2-7 NA many TRBV28 ASSQAGTATYEQY
TRBJ2-7 NA many TRBV9 ASSVAPDGTYEQY
TRBJ2-7 TRBD2 NA TRBV20-1 SAGGLARSSYEQY
TRBJ2-3 TRBD2 many TRBV7-8 ASSFVAGGPSTDTQY
TRBJ2-5 NA many TRBV6-2/TRBV6-3 ASSTAGAGKGETQY
TRBJ1-2 TRBD1 many TRBV2 ASIRDSTYYGYT
TRBJ2-3 NA NA TRBV20-1 SALVRPGTDTQY
TRBJ2-3 NA NA TRBV28 ASSSLGRLTDTQY
TRBJ1-3 NA NA TRBV15 ATSRDRAAGNTIY
TRBJ1-4 NA few TRBV28 ASSLEKGAANEKLF
TRBJ2-5 NA many TRBV7-2 ASSSPTYYQETQY
TRBJ2-2 NA many TRBV28 ASSTQGTGELF
TRBJ2-1 NA many TRBV12-3/TRBV12-4 ASNWGVNNEQF
TRBJ1-1 NA few TRBV7-6 ASSLTRFEGENTEAF
TRBJ2-3 NA few TRBV29-1 SGERRSTDTQY
TRBJ2-7 NA NA TRBV12-3/TRBV12-4 ASRGSGRGYEQY
TRBJ2-5 NA NA TRBV3-1 ASSQGVNTETQY
TRBJ2-1 TRBD1 few TRBV20-1 SARGPGQGYNEQF
TRBJ2-7 NA many TRBV30 AWSVQVTLYEQY
TRBJ2-3 NA NA TRBV28 ASSPSPGTPWDTQY
TRBJ2-7 NA NA TRBV20-1 SAGDHYEQY
TRBJ2-5 TRBD1 many TRBV2 ASRATGSGTQY
TRBJ1-6 NA many TRBV20-1 SALGAGNSPLH
TRBJ2-1 NA NA TRBV29-1 SAVSPGAHSYNEQF
TRBJ2-2 NA NA TRBV7-9 ASSFSQTGELF
TRBJ2-1 NA NA TRBV28 ASSPLGGKQF
TRBJ1-1 NA few TRBV6-1 ASSELGLTEAF
TRBJ1-5 TRBD1 NA TRBV10-3 AISPGTGVLSNQPQH
TRBJ1-2 TRBD1 many TRBV6-1 ASSLSPGGDSNYGYT
TRBJ2-7 TRBD1 NA TRBV24-1 ATSVSTGTEQY
TRBJ2-5 NA few TRBV18 ASSPPSQGYTY
TRBJ2-1 NA many TRBV6-1 ASRETGYNEQF
TRBJ1-2 NA NA TRBV27 ASSAPRGYGYT
TRBJ1-1 TRBD1 few TRBV11-3 ASSFQGGATEAF